Below, 11 T cell receptor beta chains from the same sample are listed, as sequenced in a study of Tregs in tolerant kidney transplant recipients. TCRdb's table, derived via immunoSEQ multiplex PCR, lists solely in-frame clones and lacks some. The table lists about 48,000 clones, with 0.75% to 0.95% in the top ten. Source: CD4+ T cells from blood, taken before the transplant. The receptors here all came from a human donor who received a combined kidney and bone marrow transplant.

Turning to this clone: The read stops 3 residues short of the end of the CDR3; the missing end is completed from the germline J gene. The chain links TRBV7-2 to TRBJ2-7; D is possibly TRBD1 (5 bases). V was pared by 4 bases and J by 2 bases, with 9 bases between. This CDR3 is 13 amino acids long. Per the germline V gene, CDR1 is SGHTA and CDR2 is FQGNSA. The CDR3 bases that were read are TGTGCCAGCAGCTCGCCAGGGACCTACGAG. Translating gives CASSSPGTYE. The entire CDR3 protein reads CASSSPGTYEQYF.

Concerning this clone: Sequencing ends 3 residues short of the CDR3 end; the germline J gene provides the rest. This chain uses TRBV19 with TRBJ2-1; TRBD1 matches at 7 bases. V was pared by 7 bases and J by 4 bases, with 4 bases of the junction left unmatched. The CDR3 is 13 amino acids. The germline V gene has CDR1 LNHDA and CDR2 SQIVND (reference sequence). The CDR3: CASKRGPYNEQFF. CDR3 DNA (partial): TGTGCCAGTAAGAGGGGGCCTTACAATGAG.

Comment on this clone: The read is 3 residues too short to cover the CDR3 end, so that end is filled in from the germline J gene. V gene TRBV18 combines with J gene TRBJ2-2, with D perhaps matching TRBD1 (6 bases). V was pared by 3 bases and J by 7 bases, with 21 bases between. The CDR3 is 17 amino acids. Germline CDR1 reads KGHSH; CDR2 reads LQKENI. The CDR3 DNA, read in part, is TGTGCCAGCTCACCCACCCCCGACAGGAGTCGGGGCGGGGAG. Protein: CASSPTPDRSRGGE. Given in full, the CDR3 is CASSPTPDRSRGGELFF.

CDR3 residues: CASSLVGGSNQPQHF. The sequenced part of the CDR3 DNA is TGTGCCAGCAGCTTAGTCGGGGGAAGCAATCAGCCC. The chain joins TRBV7-2 to TRBJ1-5; D perhaps matches TRBD1 (5 bases). The read ends 3 residues shy of where the CDR3 ends; the end is completed using the germline J gene. The germline V gene encodes CDR1 SGHTA and CDR2 FQGNSA. V lost 1 base, J lost 1 base, and 8 bases lay in between. CDR3 size: 15 residues.

The part of the CDR3 DNA that was read is TGTGCCATCAACTCCGGACAGGGACAA. This sequence encodes CAINSGQGQ. The entire CDR3 protein reads CAINSGQGQAFF. The chain links TRBV10-3 to TRBJ1-1, with 8 positions matching TRBD1. The read comes to an end 3 residues before the CDR3 does, leaving the germline J gene to fill in the end. CDR1 is ENHRY and CDR2 is SYGVKD in the germline V gene. The CDR3 extends over 12 amino acids.

As concerns this clone: The observed sequence ends 3 residues before the CDR3 terminus, with the missing tail filled in from the germline J gene. The chain carries TRBV5-1 and TRBJ2-3, with 8 bases identical to TRBD2. After removal of 4 bases from V and 5 bases from J, the junction contained 9 bases not matched to a gene. The CDR3 has 15 amino acids. Germline V CDR1 and CDR2: SGHRS, YFSETQ. The CDR3 here is CASSRSGMERDTQYF. Incomplete CDR3 DNA: TGCGCCAGCAGCCGTAGCGGGATGGAGCGAGATACG.

Worth noting for this clone: Read data end 3 residues before the CDR3 end; the end is taken from the germline J gene. The J gene is TRBJ2-1, the V gene TRBV2; a possible D gene is TRBD2 (6 bases). Trimming pared 6 bases from V and 8 bases from J, leaving 20 bases between. This CDR3 is built from 15 residues. The germline CDR1 and CDR2 sequences are SNHLY and FYNNEI. Partial CDR3 DNA: TGTGCCAGCAGCGTCACTAGCCCCGGCATAGATGAG. This gives the protein CASSVTSPGIDE. The whole CDR3 protein reads CASSVTSPGIDEQFF.

Remarks on this clone: From the germline J gene comes the end of the CDR3, since the read stops 3 residues before it. The chain employs TRBV2 and TRBJ1-5, with D perhaps matching TRBD1 (5 bases). The CDR3 totals 13 residues. The germline V and J ends were trimmed by 6 bases and 6 bases, with 12 bases remaining between them. Germline V gene sequence: CDR1 SNHLY, CDR2 FYNNEI. The CDR3 reads CASSRDNGQPQHF. The CDR3 bases that were read are TGTGCCAGCAGCAGGGATAATGGTCAGCCC.

Concerning this clone: The read comes to an end 3 residues before the CDR3 does, leaving the germline J gene to fill in the end. The chain is built from TRBV7-2 and TRBJ2-7; D might be TRBD1 (5 bases). This CDR3 comprises 13 residues. Per germline, CDR1 SGHTA and CDR2 FQGNSA. Trimming stripped 0 bases from V and 4 bases from J, with 7 bases between. This CDR3 reads CASSLAGDYEQYF. The covered CDR3 bases are TGTGCCAGCAGCTTAGCAGGGGATTACGAG.

In regard to this clone: The sequence runs out 3 residues before the end of the CDR3; the remainder is reconstructed from the germline J gene. The genes are TRBV20-1 and TRBJ1-3, with no clear D. V was trimmed by 0 bases and J by 0 bases, leaving 9 bases between them. In germline, CDR1 is DFQATT, CDR2 SNEGSKA (reference sequence). This CDR3 comprises 15 residues. CDR3 in amino acids: CSARDWRNSGNTIYF. The sequenced CDR3 bases are TGCAGTGCTAGAGATTGGCGGAACTCTGGAAACACC.

Comment on this clone: The CDR3 end is not reached by the read, which stops 3 residues before it; the germline J gene fills it in. This rearrangement joins TRBV7-3 to TRBJ2-2; D is perhaps TRBD1 (5 bases). This CDR3 is built from 13 residues. V shed 5 bases and J shed 3 bases, with 7 bases lying between them. In germline, CDR1 is SGHTA, CDR2 FQGTGA. The covered CDR3 bases are TGTGCCAGCAGCCTGACAGACACCGGGGAG. Translation: CASSLTDTGE. The CDR3 reads in full as CASSLTDTGELFF.